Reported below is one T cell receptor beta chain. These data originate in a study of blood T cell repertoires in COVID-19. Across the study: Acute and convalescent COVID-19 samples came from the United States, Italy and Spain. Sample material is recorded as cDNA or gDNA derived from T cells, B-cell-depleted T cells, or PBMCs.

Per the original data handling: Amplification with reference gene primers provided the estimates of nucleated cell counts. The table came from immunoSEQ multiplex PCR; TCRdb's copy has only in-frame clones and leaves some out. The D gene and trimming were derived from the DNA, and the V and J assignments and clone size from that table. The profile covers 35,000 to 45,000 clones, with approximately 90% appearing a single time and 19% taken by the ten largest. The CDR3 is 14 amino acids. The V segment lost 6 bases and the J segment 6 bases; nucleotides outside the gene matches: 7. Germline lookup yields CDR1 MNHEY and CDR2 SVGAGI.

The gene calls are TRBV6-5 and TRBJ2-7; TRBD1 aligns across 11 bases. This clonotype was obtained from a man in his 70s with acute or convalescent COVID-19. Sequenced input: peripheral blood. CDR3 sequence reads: CASSSEDRGREQYF. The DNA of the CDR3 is TGTGCCAGCAGCTCCGAGGACAGGGGGCGCGAGCAGTACTTC.